Below are 31 T cell receptor beta chains sequenced from a single sample in a study of vaccination effects on CD4 cells after COVID-19. These receptors' targets are unknown. Assay: immunoSEQ multiplex PCR; the TCRdb copy retains only in-frame clones and omits some. In the table there are more than 20,000 clones, around 74% of which are singletons. Sequencing in the ViraFEST assay came after antigen-specific CD4+ T cells had been expanded with viral peptide pools, which were used to stimulate PBMC. Following an approximately eleven-day culture, CD4+ T cells were purified. Vaccinees lacked prior SARS-CoV-2 infection and tested negative for nucleocapsid antibodies. The sequenced sample was CD4+ T cells from PBMCs cultured with HCoV-NL63 spike peptides, obtained before COVID-19 vaccination. The receptors derive from a human donor who received a COVID-19 vaccine.

This clone came up once. The rearrangement uses TRBV19 and TRBJ2-7, with D perhaps TRBD2 (5 bases). V was cut by 5 bases and J by 4 bases, with 18 bases left in between. The CDR3 loop spans 15 amino acids. The germline gives CDR1 LNHDA, CDR2 SQIVND (reference sequence). The CDR3 DNA sequence: TGTGCCAGTAGTCTTGCATATTACGGCGGGTACGAGCAGTACTTC. This sequence encodes CASSLAYYGGYEQYF.

V is TRBV6-5 and J is TRBJ2-3; TRBD1 agrees at 8 bases. This CDR3 has 14 amino acids. Trimming at V came to 11 bases and at J to 4 bases, leaving 11 bases not matched to a gene. Germline CDR1 reads MNHEY; CDR2 reads SVGAGI. CDR3 DNA sequence: TGTGCCGGTAGGACAGGGTATGAGTCAGATACGCAGTATTTT. This gives the protein CAGRTGYESDTQYF.

The chain couples TRBV9 to TRBJ2-2; D is tentatively TRBD1 or TRBD2 (5 bases each). Trimming left V 6 bases short and J 0 bases short, with 9 bases between. This CDR3 is 14 amino acids long. Germline V gene lookup returns CDR1 SGDLS and CDR2 YYNGEE. In DNA, the CDR3 is TGTGCCAGCAACGGGGCCGCGAACACCGGGGAGCTGTTTTTT. Encoded protein: CASNGAANTGELFF.

This clone was seen more than once but under ten times. The chain has TRBV5-6 and TRBJ1-1; D unclear. With 0 bases removed from V and 1 base from J, the gap between germline ends came to 4 bases. This CDR3 has 13 residues. Germline V gene data show CDR1 as SGHDT and CDR2 as YYEEEE. Written as DNA, the CDR3 is TGTGCCAGCAGCTTGGCCAGGAACACTGAAGCTTTCTTT. Encoded protein: CASSLARNTEAFF.

CDR3 nucleotide sequence: TGTGCCAGCAGCTTGGGACAGGGAAACACCATATATTTT. It yields the protein CASSLGQGNTIYF. The rearrangement links TRBV5-4 to TRBJ1-3; possible D gene TRBD1, 5 bases. CDR3 size: 13 residues. V was shortened by 0 bases and J by 4 bases, with 5 bases between the two germline ends. Germline-derived CDR1 and CDR2 are SGHNT and YYREEE (reference sequence).

This clone appeared once. The chain carries TRBV18 and TRBJ1-4; the D is unclear. Trimming took off 3 bases at V and 8 bases at J, with 13 bases between the two ends. Germline CDR1 KGHSH, CDR2 LQKENI. The length of the CDR3 is 14 residues. CDR3 sequence reads: CASSPRRTQEKLFF. The CDR3 DNA sequence: TGTGCCAGCTCACCGAGAAGGACGCAGGAAAAACTGTTTTTT.

The chain links TRBV27 to TRBJ1-2; D remains ambiguous. The germline CDR1 and CDR2 sequences are MNHEY and SMNVEV (reference sequence). V lost 2 bases, J lost 7 bases, and 20 bases lay in between. This CDR3 comprises 16 residues. The CDR3, as DNA: TGTGCCAGCAGTTTACGAAGGACGGTAGTCCTTGGTGGCTACACCTTC. Amino acids: CASSLRRTVVLGGYTF.

V and J are TRBV7-3 and TRBJ1-6, with 9 bases identical to TRBD1. Losses at the gene ends were 5 bases for V and 7 bases for J; bases not matched to a gene: 3. The CDR3 has 14 residues. CDR1 SGHTA and CDR2 FQGTGA come from the germline V gene. CDR3 in amino acids: CASSAGTGNSPLHF. The CDR3 DNA is TGTGCCAGCAGCGCCGGGACAGGGAATTCACCCCTCCACTTT.

The chain joins TRBV19 to TRBJ2-2, with D tentatively TRBD2 (5 bases). CDR1 is LNHDA and CDR2 is SQIVND in the germline V gene (reference sequence). The CDR3 runs 14 residues. The V end lost 2 bases, the J end lost 5 bases, and 9 bases lay between the germline ends. The CDR3 here is CASSINGLTGELFF. The CDR3 region has the DNA TGTGCCAGTAGTATAAATGGACTGACCGGGGAGCTGTTTTTT.

The V call is TRBV6-5, the J call TRBJ2-1; 9 nucleotides match TRBD1. The CDR3 covers 15 residues. Looked up from germline, CDR1 is MNHEY and CDR2 is SVGAGI. V dropped 6 bases and J dropped 3; count of bases not matched to a gene: 6. The CDR3 loop is CASRYDRGGYNEQFF. The CDR3 DNA follows: TGTGCCAGCAGATATGACAGGGGGGGCTACAATGAGCAGTTCTTC.

The J gene is TRBJ1-1, the V gene TRBV7-2; D is uncertain. CDR1 is SGHTA, CDR2 FQGNSA, per germline. The CDR3 spans 14 residues. V shed 7 bases and J shed 6 bases, with 18 bases lying between them. In nucleotides, the CDR3 is TGTGCCAGCAACTTGGACGGTCTCCGCTCTGAAGCTTTCTTT. Amino acids: CASNLDGLRSEAFF.

This rearrangement joins TRBV29-1 to TRBJ1-4; D call uncertain. The V end was cut by 5 bases, the J end by 2 bases, with 9 bases between. Per the germline V gene, CDR1 is SQVTM and CDR2 is ANQGSEA. The CDR3 has 13 residues. As DNA, the CDR3 is TGCAGCGTTAAACTTGGGACTAATGAAAAACTGTTTTTT. It translates to CSVKLGTNEKLFF.

The V call is TRBV5-1, the J call TRBJ1-1; 7 bases line up with TRBD1. This CDR3 comprises 14 residues. Germline assignment: CDR1 SGHRS and CDR2 YFSETQ. V shed 0 bases and J 3 bases; nucleotides not matched to a gene: 2. CDR3 DNA sequence: TGCGCCAGCAGCTTGGGGACAGGAGACACTGAAGCTTTCTTT. Its protein is CASSLGTGDTEAFF.

This chain uses TRBV25-1 with TRBJ1-4; D is perhaps TRBD1 (6 bases). The ends were cut back, 6 bases at V and 4 bases at J, with 12 bases in the middle. Germline CDR1 is MGHDK and CDR2 is SYGVNS. The CDR3 consists of 14 residues. The CDR3 protein is CASRDQGHNEKLFF. In DNA, the CDR3 is TGTGCCAGCAGAGATCAGGGACATAATGAAAAACTGTTTTTT.

The CDR3 DNA is TGTGCCAGCAGTTTATCGCTAGGCTCCGAGCAGTACTTC. This sequence encodes CASSLSLGSEQYF. The rearrangement links TRBV27 to TRBJ2-7; D gene unclear. The germline gives CDR1 MNHEY, CDR2 SMNVEV (reference sequence). The CDR3 has 13 residues. The V gene lost 0 bases and the J gene lost 6 bases, with 9 bases spanning the gap.

J is TRBJ1-1 and V is TRBV7-2; the D is unclear. The CDR3 contains 14 residues. Germline CDR1 SGHTA, CDR2 FQGNSA. The ends were cut back, 6 bases at V and 1 base at J, with 12 bases in the middle. DNA for the CDR3: TGTGCCAGCAGTCCCGGGAGGGCGAACACTGAAGCTTTCTTT. It encodes CASSPGRANTEAFF.

The chain is built from TRBV30 and TRBJ1-1, with a tentative D call TRBD1 (5 bases). This CDR3 contains 13 residues. V lost 0 bases, J lost 1 base, and 6 bases lay in between. CDR1 is GTSNPN and CDR2 is SVGIG in the germline V gene (reference sequence). The CDR3 sequence is CAWSVGGNTEAFF. The CDR3 nucleotides read TGTGCCTGGAGTGTCGGGGGGAACACTGAAGCTTTCTTT. The full variable domain, rest sourced from reference TRBV30 and TRBJ1-1, is SQTIHQWPATLVQPVGSPLSLECTVEGTSNPNLYWYRQAAGRGLQLLFYSVGIGQISSEVPQNLSASRPQDRQFILSSKKLLLSDSGFYLCAWSVGGNTEAFFGQGTRLTVV.

This clone was seen only a few times. As DNA, the CDR3 is TGCGCCAGCAGCCGGGGGGACAGTGGCTACGAGCAGTACTTC. Its translation: CASSRGDSGYEQYF. The chain employs TRBV4-1 and TRBJ2-7; tentatively, D is TRBD1 (7 bases). The V end lost 4 bases, the J end lost 3 bases, and 13 bases lay between the germline ends. From germline, CDR1 is MGHRA and CDR2 YSYEKL. This CDR3 spans 14 amino acids.

The chain links TRBV7-8 to TRBJ2-1; D is perhaps TRBD2 (5 bases). This CDR3 comprises 16 residues. CDR1 and CDR2 (germline): SGHVS, FQNEAQ. V lost 3 bases and J lost 0, with 12 bases in between. The CDR3 DNA reads TGTGCCAGCAGCTTGTTAAGCGGTAGCTCCTACAATGAGCAGTTCTTC. Translation gives CASSLLSGSSYNEQFF.

This clone was seen a single time. V usage is TRBV6-5 and J usage is TRBJ1-2, with D possibly being TRBD1 (6 bases). Trimming took off 8 bases at V and 6 bases at J, with 16 bases between the two ends. The CDR3 length is 13 residues. Germline-derived CDR1 and CDR2 are MNHEY and SVGAGI. The CDR3 region is CASARGQRNGYTF. The CDR3 region has the DNA TGTGCCAGCGCCCGAGGACAGAGGAATGGCTACACCTTC.

This clone was seen only a few times. The chain carries TRBV27 and TRBJ1-1; D is undetermined. Germline V gene lookup returns CDR1 MNHEY and CDR2 SMNVEV (reference sequence). Trimming removed 2 bases from V and 4 bases from J, with 14 bases in between. This CDR3 comprises 15 residues. The CDR3 DNA reads as TGTGCCAGCAGTTTAAAGGGAGGTTGGGGCACTGAAGCTTTCTTT. It codes for CASSLKGGWGTEAFF.

This clone is a singleton in its sample. It is unclear where the CDR3 begins or ends on the DNA, so no DNA is shown, and the CDR3 is as TCRdb lists it. This rearrangement joins TRBV5-3 to TRBJ1-2; the table's TRBD1 call for D was not verified on the DNA. TRBV5-3 is annotated as an ORF whose role is uncertain. The CDR3 has 15 residues if both end residues are counted. CDR3 sequence: CARSLAYVGQGIWAF.

This chain links TRBV3-1 (or the pseudogene TRBV3-2) with TRBJ2-7, with 7 bases that match TRBD1. Losses at the gene ends were 5 bases for V and 1 base for J; bases not matched to a gene: 8. Per the germline V gene, CDR1 is LGHDT and CDR2 is YNNKEL (reference sequence). The CDR3 has 15 amino acids. CDR3 nucleotide sequence: TGTGCCAGCAGCTCACAACCGGGACAGTCCTACGAGCAGTACTTC. Amino acid sequence: CASSSQPGQSYEQYF.

This chain connects TRBV6-1 to TRBJ2-5, with D hard to call. Per germline, CDR1 MNHNS and CDR2 SASEGT. This CDR3 is built from 15 residues. Trimming removed 2 bases from V and 2 bases from J, with 12 bases in between. The CDR3 is CASSESQVGQETQYF. CDR3 nucleotides: TGTGCCAGCAGTGAATCGCAGGTGGGACAAGAGACCCAGTACTTC.

This clone was seen a few times. The chain uses TRBV7-2 and TRBJ2-3, with 13 bases matching TRBD2. The CDR3 covers 16 residues. V was pared by 5 bases and J by 4 bases, with 6 bases of the junction left unmatched. The germline gives CDR1 SGHTA, CDR2 FQGNSA. The CDR3 loop is CASSPTSGRSADTQYF. The CDR3 nucleotides are TGTGCCAGCAGCCCGACTAGCGGGAGGTCCGCAGATACGCAGTATTTT.

This clone ranks as large (0.1 to 1%). The chain couples TRBV4-3 to TRBJ2-3; 9 bases agree with TRBD2. This CDR3 comprises 20 residues. The J segment lost 0 bases and the V segment lost 0 bases, leaving 13 bases of the junction unmatched. Germline V gives CDR1 LGHNA, CDR2 YSLEER. In DNA, the CDR3 is TGCGCCAGCAGCCAAGATTTGGGTCTAGCGGGGAGGACTAGCACAGATACGCAGTATTTT. It codes for CASSQDLGLAGRTSTDTQYF.

V gene TRBV7-8 combines with J gene TRBJ1-2, with 8 bases aligning to TRBD1. J was trimmed by 2 bases and V by 5 bases; bases with no gene match: 10. The CDR3 totals 16 residues. The V gene's germline CDR1 is SGHVS and CDR2 FQNEAQ. The CDR3 nucleotides are TGTGCCAGCAGCCCTCGCCGGGACAGGCGCAACTATGGCTACACCTTC. Encoded protein: CASSPRRDRRNYGYTF.

The gene calls are TRBV6-1 and TRBJ1-5; D is ambiguous. CDR1 is MNHNS and CDR2 is SASEGT in the germline V gene. V lost 2 bases and J 4 bases, leaving 12 bases between the germline ends. The CDR3 is 15 residues long. The DNA for the CDR3 is TGTGCCAGCAGTGAAACTGTTGGCGCGAATCAGCCCCAGCATTTT. This gives the protein CASSETVGANQPQHF.

The chain couples TRBV7-2 to TRBJ1-3, with no clear D. Trimming left V 5 bases short and J 3 bases short, with 8 bases between. The CDR3 is made up of 13 amino acids. Germline values: CDR1 SGHTA, CDR2 FQGNSA. The CDR3 sequence: CASSRSGGNTIYF. CDR3 nucleotide sequence: TGTGCCAGCAGCCGGAGTGGTGGAAACACCATATATTTT.

This chain connects TRBV7-9 to TRBJ1-3, with 7 bases matching TRBD1. CDR1 and CDR2 (germline): SEHNR, FQNEAQ (reference sequence). This CDR3 is 17 amino acids long. The V gene end was trimmed by 6 bases and the J gene end by 0 bases; junction bases not matched to a gene: 11. The CDR3 spells CASSSGDSYISGNTIYF. The CDR3 nucleotides read TGTGCCAGCAGTTCTGGGGACAGCTATATCTCTGGAAACACCATATATTTT.

The V gene is TRBV5-1, the J gene TRBJ2-7; 9 nucleotides match TRBD1. The CDR3 extends over 14 amino acids. V gave up 4 bases and J gave up 3 bases; unmatched junction bases: 5. The V gene's germline CDR1 is SGHRS and CDR2 YFSETQ. CDR3 in amino acids: CASSITGQGYEQYF. CDR3 in DNA: TGCGCCAGCAGCATAACGGGACAGGGCTACGAGCAGTACTTC.